Only one count was recorded for the clone carrying this T cell receptor (beta chain). Its cognate antigen is unknown. PCR employed 60 Vbeta and 13 Jbeta primers. The assay was immunoSEQ multiplex PCR, and TCRdb's table has in-frame clones only and misses some. This table holds roughly 160,000 clones, around 82% found once. While unrecorded immune exposures were likely, the donors were nominally healthy when sampled. This entry belongs to a study of cytomegalovirus exposure and HLA in healthy donors. Study-wide results and caveats: Rarity held for most TCR sequences, but there were some public TCRs that occurred in many donors.

From germline, CDR1 is WSHSY and CDR2 SAAADI. The CDR3 consists of 12 residues. V lost 8 bases to trimming and J lost 6 bases, with 11 bases between them. Material for sequencing was PBMCs. V gene TRBV10-2 combines with J gene TRBJ2-1; tentatively, D is TRBD2 (5 bases). The sequence derives from a man in his forties or fifties in good health and CMV-seropositive. This chain's CDR3 is CASAPRGNEQFF. CDR3 nucleotides: TGCGCCAGCGCTCCTCGGGGCAATGAGCAGTTCTTC.